This TCR beta chain was observed in a study of blood T cells in healthy people across ages. Overall study findings and caveats: The study lacked donor CMV status, which possibly confounded expanded clonotype changes. Older individuals had lower TCR beta diversity per million T cells (the decline was roughly linear).

Healthy Caucasian individuals from Russia aged about 6 to 100 were enrolled as donors. A minimum of 5 micrograms of total RNA was extracted per sample. Worth noting for this clonotype: Its target is unknown.

Then a second PCR, running about 6 to 12 cycles, was carried out with a sample-barcoded 5' primer and a J-beta primer mix. One entry per CDR3 protein results from TCRdb running MiXCR on the 5' RACE reads. The sample holds 1.5 million to 2 million distinct CDR3 sequences, approximately 50% seen once. CDR3 length: 16 amino acids. Germline V lookup: CDR1 MNHNY, CDR2 SVGAGI (reference sequence). This chain connects TRBV6-6 to TRBJ2-4; D is possibly TRBD1 or TRBD2 (5 bases each). The J call may be in error: the DNA end matches TRBJ2-7 better. The sequenced sample was blood. This TCR was recovered from a woman in her 40s in good health. This CDR3 is CASSYPRGRSSYEQYF. CDR3 nucleotide sequence: TGTGCCAGCAGTTACCCTCGGGGCAGGAGCTCCTACGAGCAGTACTTC.